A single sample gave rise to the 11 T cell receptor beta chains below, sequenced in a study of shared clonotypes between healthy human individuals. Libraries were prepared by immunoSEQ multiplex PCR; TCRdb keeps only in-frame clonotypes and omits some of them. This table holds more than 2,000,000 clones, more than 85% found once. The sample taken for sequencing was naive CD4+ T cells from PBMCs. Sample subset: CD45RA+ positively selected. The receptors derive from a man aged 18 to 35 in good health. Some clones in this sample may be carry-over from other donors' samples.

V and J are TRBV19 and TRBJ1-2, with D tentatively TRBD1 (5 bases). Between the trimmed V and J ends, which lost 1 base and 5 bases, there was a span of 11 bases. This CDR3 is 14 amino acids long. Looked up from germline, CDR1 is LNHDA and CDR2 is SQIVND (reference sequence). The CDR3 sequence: CASSIVGAGYGYTF. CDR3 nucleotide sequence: TGTGCCAGTAGTATAGTCGGGGCGGGTTATGGCTACACCTTC.

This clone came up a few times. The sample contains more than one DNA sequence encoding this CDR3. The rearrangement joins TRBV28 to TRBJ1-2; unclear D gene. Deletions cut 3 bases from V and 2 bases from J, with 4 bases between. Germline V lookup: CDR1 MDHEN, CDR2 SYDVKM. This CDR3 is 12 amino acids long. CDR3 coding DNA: TGTGCCAGCAGTTTGCGGAACTATGGCTACACCTTC. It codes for CASSLRNYGYTF.

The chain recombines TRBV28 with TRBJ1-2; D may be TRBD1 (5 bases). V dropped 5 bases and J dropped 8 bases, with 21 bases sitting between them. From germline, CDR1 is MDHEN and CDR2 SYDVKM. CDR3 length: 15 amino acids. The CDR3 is CASSPPQGRGKGYTF. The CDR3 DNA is TGTGCCAGCAGTCCACCCCAAGGCCGGGGGAAAGGCTACACCTTC.

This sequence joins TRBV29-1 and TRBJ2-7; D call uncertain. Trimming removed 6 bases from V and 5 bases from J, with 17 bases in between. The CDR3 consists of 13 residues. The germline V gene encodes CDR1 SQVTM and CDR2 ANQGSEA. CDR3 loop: CSVISAGGDEQYF. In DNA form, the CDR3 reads TGCAGCGTCATATCGGCCGGTGGGGACGAGCAGTACTTC.

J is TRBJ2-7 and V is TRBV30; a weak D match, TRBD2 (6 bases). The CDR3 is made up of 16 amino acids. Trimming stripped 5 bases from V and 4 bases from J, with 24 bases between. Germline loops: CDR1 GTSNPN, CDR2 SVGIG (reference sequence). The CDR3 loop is CAWEGSGSPGAYEQYF. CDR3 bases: TGTGCCTGGGAAGGCAGCGGGTCACCCGGGGCGTACGAGCAGTACTTC. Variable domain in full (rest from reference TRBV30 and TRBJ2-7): SQTIHQWPATLVQPVGSPLSLECTVEGTSNPNLYWYRQAAGRGLQLLFYSVGIGQISSEVPQNLSASRPQDRQFILSSKKLLLSDSGFYLCAWEGSGSPGAYEQYFGPGTRLTVT.

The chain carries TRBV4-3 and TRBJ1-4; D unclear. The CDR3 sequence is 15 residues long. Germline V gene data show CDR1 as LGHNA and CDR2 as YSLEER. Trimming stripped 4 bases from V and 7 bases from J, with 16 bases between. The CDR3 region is CASSPREGGGEKLFF. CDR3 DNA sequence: TGCGCCAGCAGCCCCCGAGAGGGAGGAGGTGAAAAACTGTTTTTT.

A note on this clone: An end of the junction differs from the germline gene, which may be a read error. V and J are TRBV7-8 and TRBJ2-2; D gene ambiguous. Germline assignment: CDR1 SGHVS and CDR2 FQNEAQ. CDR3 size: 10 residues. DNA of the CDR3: TGTGCCAGCAGCTTAGGGGTCTTGGTTTTT. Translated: CASSLGVLVF.

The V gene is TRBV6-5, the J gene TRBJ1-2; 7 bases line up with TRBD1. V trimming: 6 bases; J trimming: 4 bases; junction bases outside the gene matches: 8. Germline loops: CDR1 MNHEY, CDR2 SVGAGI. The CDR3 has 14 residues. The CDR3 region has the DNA TGTGCCAGCAGCCCTTACCGGACAGGCTATGGCTACACCTTC. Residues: CASSPYRTGYGYTF.

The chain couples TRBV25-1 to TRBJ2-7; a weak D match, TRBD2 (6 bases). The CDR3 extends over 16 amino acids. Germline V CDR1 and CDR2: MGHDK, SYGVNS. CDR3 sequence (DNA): TGTGCACAATCGACCTTAGCGGTAGGCAGCCTTTACGAGCAGTACTTC. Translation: CAQSTLAVGSLYEQYF.

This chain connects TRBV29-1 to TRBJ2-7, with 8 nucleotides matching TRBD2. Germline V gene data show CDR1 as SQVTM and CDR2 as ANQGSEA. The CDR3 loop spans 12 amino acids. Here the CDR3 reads CAGGYSSYEQYF. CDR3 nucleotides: TGCGCGGGGGGATACAGCTCCTACGAGCAGTACTTC.

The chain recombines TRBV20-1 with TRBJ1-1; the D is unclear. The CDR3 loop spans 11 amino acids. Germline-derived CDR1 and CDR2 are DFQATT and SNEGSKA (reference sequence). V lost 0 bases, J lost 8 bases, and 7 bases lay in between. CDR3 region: CSAREVQEAFF. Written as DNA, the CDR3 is TGCAGTGCTAGAGAGGTACAGGAAGCTTTCTTT.